A selection of T cell receptor beta chains follows, all from one sample in a study of regulatory T cells in long-lasting Graves disease. TCRdb itself ran the multiplex PCR reads through MiXCR, one entry per CDR3 protein. This sample has 300,000 to 400,000 distinct CDR3 sequences, with approximately 20% found just once. The specimen comprised peripheral blood mononuclear cells (PBMCs), sampled at new diagnosis, from a patient treated with antithyroid drugs. These receptors came from a female donor with Graves disease. CDR3s include the opening cysteine and the closing phenylalanine or tryptophan. The D gene is left open where the match is weak. Not all rows give a size; the values are once, few, many and, for expanded clones, a class.

v_gene	d_gene	abundance	j_gene	CDR3nt	CDR3aa
TRBV14	.	many	TRBJ2-7	TGTGCCAGCAGCCAAGGTGGGACGGGGTTTGCAGAGCAGTACTTC	CASSQGGTGFAEQYF
TRBV12-3/TRBV12-4	.	.	TRBJ2-7	TGTGCCAGCAGTTTAGGGACTGGTAAGTCCTACGAGCAGTACTTC	CASSLGTGKSYEQYF
TRBV18	.	few	TRBJ1-4	TGTGCCAGCTCACCACCCTCGGCGAAGAATGAAAAACTGTTTTTT	CASSPPSAKNEKLFF
TRBV9	.	many	TRBJ1-1	TGTGCCAGCAGCGTGGGTACGAACACTGAAGCTTTCTTT	CASSVGTNTEAFF
TRBV20-1	.	.	TRBJ2-3	TGCAGTGCTAGAGATTTGGGGACGGGGACAGATACGCAGTATTTT	CSARDLGTGTDTQYF
TRBV11-2	TRBD2	many	TRBJ2-4	TGTGCCAGCAGCCCCGTCGGACTAGCGGGAGACATTCAGTACTTC	CASSPVGLAGDIQYF
TRBV7-2	.	many	TRBJ1-6	TGTGCCAGCAGCTTAGTTTCGACGACCGGGGGCGCCCGCCCCCTCCACTTT	CASSLVSTTGGARPLHF
TRBV11-3	TRBD1	many	TRBJ1-1	TGTGCCAGCAGCTCCACCGGGACAGGGGGCAAAGCTTTCTTT	CASSSTGTGGKAFF
TRBV10-2	.	few	TRBJ1-4	TGCGCCAGCAGTGAGCCCCTTGGGGGTAATGAAAAACTGTTTTTT	CASSEPLGGNEKLFF
TRBV28	TRBD1	many	TRBJ1-4	TGTGCCAGCAGTTATACACAGGGGTATGAAAAACTGTTTTTT	CASSYTQGYEKLFF
TRBV6-2/TRBV6-3	.	many	TRBJ1-4	TGTGCCAGCAGTTCGGCAGTCAATACTAATGAAAAACTGTTTTTT	CASSSAVNTNEKLFF
TRBV6-5	TRBD1	many	TRBJ2-1	TGTGCCAGCAGTTTTAGGACAGGGATACGCTACAATGAGCAGTTCTTC	CASSFRTGIRYNEQFF
TRBV5-1	TRBD2	many	TRBJ2-2	TGCGCCAGCAACCCAAGCGGGAGGGGCACCGGGGAGCTGTTTTTT	CASNPSGRGTGELFF
TRBV6-1	TRBD2	few	TRBJ2-2	TGTGCCAGCAGTGCTAATCGACTAGCGGGAGGTAACACCGGGGAGCTGTTTTTT	CASSANRLAGGNTGELFF
TRBV27	TRBD2	many	TRBJ2-1	TGTGCCAGCAGTTTAGGGACTAGCGGACACAATGAGCAGTTCTTC	CASSLGTSGHNEQFF
TRBV20-1	TRBD1	many	TRBJ1-5	TGCAGTGCTAGCCCCACTCAGGGGACAGCCGGCAATCAGCCCCAGCATTTT	CSASPTQGTAGNQPQHF